The T cell receptor beta chain under discussion was sequenced for a study of blood T cell repertoires in COVID-19. Study context: COVID-19 samples, acute and convalescent, were from the United States, Italy and Spain. PBMCs, B-cell-depleted T cells, or T cells provided the cDNA or gDNA that made up the material.

The germline V gene encodes CDR1 SGHRS and CDR2 YFSETQ. The V and J ends lost 3 bases and 4 bases, in that order; junction bases with no gene match: 7. This CDR3 comprises 14 residues. It was during active infection that Seattle patients were enrolled and then longitudinally followed. As handled by the study authors: Nucleated cell counts were estimated from reference gene primer amplification. Assay used: immunoSEQ multiplex PCR; TCRdb lists only in-frame clones, some missing. D and trimming come from the DNA, and the V and J calls and clone size come from that table. The sample contains approximately 440,000 clones, approximately 88% of which appear only once.

The sample taken for sequencing was peripheral blood. The V gene is TRBV5-1, the J gene TRBJ2-7; TRBD2 matches 7 bases. The TCR comes from a woman aged 45-59 years with COVID-19, enrolled during active disease. CDR3 coding DNA: TGCGCCAGCAGCTCCGGGGGGAGCCTTTACGAGCAGTACTTC. Protein: CASSSGGSLYEQYF.